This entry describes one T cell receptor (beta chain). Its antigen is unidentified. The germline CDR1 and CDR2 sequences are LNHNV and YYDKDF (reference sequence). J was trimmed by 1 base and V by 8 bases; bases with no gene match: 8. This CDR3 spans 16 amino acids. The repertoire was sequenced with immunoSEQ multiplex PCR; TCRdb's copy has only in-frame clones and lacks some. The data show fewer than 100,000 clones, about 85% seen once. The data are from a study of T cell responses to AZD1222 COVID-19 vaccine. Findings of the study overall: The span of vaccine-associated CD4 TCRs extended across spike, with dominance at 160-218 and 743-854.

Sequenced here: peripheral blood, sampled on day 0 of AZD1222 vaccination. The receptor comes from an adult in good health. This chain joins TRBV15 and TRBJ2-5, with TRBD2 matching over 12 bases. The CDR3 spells CATSPPTSGGQETQYF. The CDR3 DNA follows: TGTGCCACCTCCCCCCCGACTAGCGGGGGCCAAGAGACCCAGTACTTC.